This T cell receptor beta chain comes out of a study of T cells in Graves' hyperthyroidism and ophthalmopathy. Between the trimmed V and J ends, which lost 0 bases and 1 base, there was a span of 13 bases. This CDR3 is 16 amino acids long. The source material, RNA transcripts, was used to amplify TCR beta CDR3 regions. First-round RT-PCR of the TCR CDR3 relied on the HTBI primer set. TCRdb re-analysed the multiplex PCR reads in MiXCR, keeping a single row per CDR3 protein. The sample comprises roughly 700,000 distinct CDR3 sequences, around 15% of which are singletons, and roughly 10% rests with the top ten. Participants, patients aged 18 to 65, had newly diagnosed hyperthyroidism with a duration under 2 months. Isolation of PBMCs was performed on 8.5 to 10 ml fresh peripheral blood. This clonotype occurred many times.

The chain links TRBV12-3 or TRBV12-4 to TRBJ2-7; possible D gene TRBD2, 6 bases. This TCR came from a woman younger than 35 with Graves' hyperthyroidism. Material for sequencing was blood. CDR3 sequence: CASSLAGGMGSYEQYF. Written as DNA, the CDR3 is TGTGCCAGCAGTTTAGCAGGAGGGATGGGGTCCTACGAGCAGTACTTC.